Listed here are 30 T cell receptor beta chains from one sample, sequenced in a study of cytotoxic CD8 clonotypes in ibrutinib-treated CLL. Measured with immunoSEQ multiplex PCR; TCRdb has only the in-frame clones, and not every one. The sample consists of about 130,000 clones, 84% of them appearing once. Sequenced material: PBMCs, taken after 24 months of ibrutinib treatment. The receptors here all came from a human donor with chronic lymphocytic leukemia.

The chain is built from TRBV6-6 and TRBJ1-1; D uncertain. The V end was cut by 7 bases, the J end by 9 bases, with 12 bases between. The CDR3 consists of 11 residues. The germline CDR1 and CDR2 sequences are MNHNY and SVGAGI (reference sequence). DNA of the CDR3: TGTGCCAGCACCCGAGGAAGTCAAGCTTTCTTT. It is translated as CASTRGSQAFF.

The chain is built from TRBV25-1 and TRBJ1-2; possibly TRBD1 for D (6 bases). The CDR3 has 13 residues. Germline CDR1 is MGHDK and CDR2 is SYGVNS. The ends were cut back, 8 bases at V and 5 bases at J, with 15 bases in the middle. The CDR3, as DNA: TGTGCCAGCCGGGGGGCCGTCGGATATGGCTACACCTTC. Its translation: CASRGAVGYGYTF.

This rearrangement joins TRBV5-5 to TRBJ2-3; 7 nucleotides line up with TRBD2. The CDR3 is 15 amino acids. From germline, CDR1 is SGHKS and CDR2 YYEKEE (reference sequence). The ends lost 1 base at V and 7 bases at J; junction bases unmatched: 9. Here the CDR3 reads CASSLLRGLKYTQYF. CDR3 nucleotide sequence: TGTGCCAGCAGCTTGCTGAGGGGACTAAAATATACGCAGTATTTT.

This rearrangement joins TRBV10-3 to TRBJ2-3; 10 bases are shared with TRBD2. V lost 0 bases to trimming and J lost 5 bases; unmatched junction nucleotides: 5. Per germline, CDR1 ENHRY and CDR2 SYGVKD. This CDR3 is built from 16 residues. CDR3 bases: TGTGCCATCAGTGAGTCCAGCGGGGGGGGTGAAGATACGCAGTATTTT. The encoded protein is CAISESSGGGEDTQYF.

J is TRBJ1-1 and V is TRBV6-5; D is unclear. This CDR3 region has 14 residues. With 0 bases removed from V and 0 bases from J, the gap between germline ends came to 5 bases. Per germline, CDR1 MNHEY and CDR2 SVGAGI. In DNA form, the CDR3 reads TGTGCCAGCAGTTACTCCGGGGTGAACACTGAAGCTTTCTTT. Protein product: CASSYSGVNTEAFF.

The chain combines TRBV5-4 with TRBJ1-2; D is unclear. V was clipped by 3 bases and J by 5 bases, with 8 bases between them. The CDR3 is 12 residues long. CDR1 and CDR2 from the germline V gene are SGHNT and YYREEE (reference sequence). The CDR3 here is CASSYGAYGYTF. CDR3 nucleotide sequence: TGTGCCAGCAGCTACGGAGCATATGGCTACACCTTC.

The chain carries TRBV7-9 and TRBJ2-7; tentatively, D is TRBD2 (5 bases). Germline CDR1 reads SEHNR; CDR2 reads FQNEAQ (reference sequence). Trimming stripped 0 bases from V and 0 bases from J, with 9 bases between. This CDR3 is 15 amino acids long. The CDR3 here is CASSLAESGSYEQYF. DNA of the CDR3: TGTGCCAGCAGCTTAGCGGAAAGCGGCTCCTACGAGCAGTACTTC.

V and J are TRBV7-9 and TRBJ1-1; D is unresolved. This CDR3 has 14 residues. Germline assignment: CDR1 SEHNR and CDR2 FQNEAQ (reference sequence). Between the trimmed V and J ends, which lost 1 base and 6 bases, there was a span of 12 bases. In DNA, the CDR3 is TGTGCCAGCAGCTTAGAGAAGTGGGCAGCTGAAGCTTTCTTT. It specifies CASSLEKWAAEAFF.

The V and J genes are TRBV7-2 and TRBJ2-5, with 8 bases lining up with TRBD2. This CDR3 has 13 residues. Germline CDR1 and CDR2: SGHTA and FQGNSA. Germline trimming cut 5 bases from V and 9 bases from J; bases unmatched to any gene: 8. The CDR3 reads CASSLSAGEAQYF. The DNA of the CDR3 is TGTGCCAGCAGCCTTTCAGCGGGGGAGGCCCAGTACTTC.

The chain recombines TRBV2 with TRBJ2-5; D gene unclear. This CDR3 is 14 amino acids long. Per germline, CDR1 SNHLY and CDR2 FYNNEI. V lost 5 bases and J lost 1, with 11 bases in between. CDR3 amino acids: CASSSRAAQETQYF. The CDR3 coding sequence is TGTGCCAGCAGTAGCCGGGCCGCCCAAGAGACCCAGTACTTC.

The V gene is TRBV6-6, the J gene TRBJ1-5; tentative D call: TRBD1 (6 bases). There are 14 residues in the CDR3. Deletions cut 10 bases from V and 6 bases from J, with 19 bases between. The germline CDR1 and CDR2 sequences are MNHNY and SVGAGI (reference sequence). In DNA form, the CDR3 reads TGTGCCACCTGGGAGGCACAGGGAGGTCAGCCCCAGCATTTT. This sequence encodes CATWEAQGGQPQHF.

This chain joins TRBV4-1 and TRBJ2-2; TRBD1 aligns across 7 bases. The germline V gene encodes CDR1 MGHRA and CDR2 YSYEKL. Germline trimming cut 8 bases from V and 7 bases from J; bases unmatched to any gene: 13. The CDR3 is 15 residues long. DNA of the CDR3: TGCGCCAGCCGAACCCCGACAGGGACAGTCGGGGAGCTGTTTTTT. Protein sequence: CASRTPTGTVGELFF.

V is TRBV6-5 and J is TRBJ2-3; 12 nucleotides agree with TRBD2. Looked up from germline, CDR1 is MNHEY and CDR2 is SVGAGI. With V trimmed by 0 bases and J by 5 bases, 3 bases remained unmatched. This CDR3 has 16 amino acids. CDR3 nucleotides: TGTGCCAGCAGTTACTCGTCACTAGCGGGGGGAGATACGCAGTATTTT. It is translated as CASSYSSLAGGDTQYF.

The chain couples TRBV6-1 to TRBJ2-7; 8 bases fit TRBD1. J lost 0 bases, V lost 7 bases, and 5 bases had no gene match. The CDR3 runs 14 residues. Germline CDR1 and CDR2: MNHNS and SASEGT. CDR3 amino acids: CASMDRAFSYEQYF. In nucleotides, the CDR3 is TGTGCCAGCATGGACAGGGCATTCTCCTACGAGCAGTACTTC.

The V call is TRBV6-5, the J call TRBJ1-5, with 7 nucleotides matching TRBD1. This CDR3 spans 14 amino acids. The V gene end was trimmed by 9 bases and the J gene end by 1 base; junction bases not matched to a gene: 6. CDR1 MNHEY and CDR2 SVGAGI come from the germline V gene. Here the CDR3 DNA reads TGTGCCAGTCGCCTCAGGGGGAGCAATCAGCCCCAGCATTTT. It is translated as CASRLRGSNQPQHF.

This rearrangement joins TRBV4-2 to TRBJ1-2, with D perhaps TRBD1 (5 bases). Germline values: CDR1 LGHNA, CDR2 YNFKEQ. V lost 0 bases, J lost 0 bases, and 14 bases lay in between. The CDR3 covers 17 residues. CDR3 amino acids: CASSQDQRTPANYGYTF. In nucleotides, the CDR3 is TGTGCCAGCAGCCAAGACCAACGGACACCCGCTAACTATGGCTACACCTTC.

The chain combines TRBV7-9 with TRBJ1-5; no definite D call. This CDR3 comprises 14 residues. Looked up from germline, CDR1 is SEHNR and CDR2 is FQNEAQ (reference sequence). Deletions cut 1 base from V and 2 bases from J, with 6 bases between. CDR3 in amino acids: CASSLERGNQPQHF. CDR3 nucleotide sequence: TGTGCCAGCAGCTTAGAGAGGGGCAATCAGCCCCAGCATTTT.

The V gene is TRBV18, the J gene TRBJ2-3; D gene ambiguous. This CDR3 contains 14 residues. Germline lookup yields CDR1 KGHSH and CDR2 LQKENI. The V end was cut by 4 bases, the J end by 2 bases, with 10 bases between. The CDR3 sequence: CASSLLSNTDTQYF. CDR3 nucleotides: TGTGCCAGCTCACTTCTTTCTAACACAGATACGCAGTATTTT.

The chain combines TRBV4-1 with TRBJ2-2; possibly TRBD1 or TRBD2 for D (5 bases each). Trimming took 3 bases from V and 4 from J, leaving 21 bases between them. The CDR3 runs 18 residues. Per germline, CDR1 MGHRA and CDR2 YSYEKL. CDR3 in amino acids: CASSHRENRPTGTGELFF. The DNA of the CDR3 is TGCGCCAGCAGCCATCGGGAAAACAGGCCAACGGGCACCGGGGAGCTGTTTTTT.

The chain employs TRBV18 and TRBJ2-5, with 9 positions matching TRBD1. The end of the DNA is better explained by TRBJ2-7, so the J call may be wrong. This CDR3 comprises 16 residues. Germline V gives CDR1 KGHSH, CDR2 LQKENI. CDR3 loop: CASSPARDRVYHEQYF. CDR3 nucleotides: TGTGCCAGCTCCCCGGCCAGGGACAGGGTGTATCACGAGCAGTACTTC.

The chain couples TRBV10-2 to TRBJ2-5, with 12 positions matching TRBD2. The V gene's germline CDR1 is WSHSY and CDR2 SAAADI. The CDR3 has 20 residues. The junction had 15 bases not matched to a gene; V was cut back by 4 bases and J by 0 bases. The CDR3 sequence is CASSANPRLAGATYQETQYF. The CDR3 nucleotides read TGCGCCAGCAGTGCGAACCCTCGACTAGCGGGGGCAACGTACCAAGAGACCCAGTACTTC.

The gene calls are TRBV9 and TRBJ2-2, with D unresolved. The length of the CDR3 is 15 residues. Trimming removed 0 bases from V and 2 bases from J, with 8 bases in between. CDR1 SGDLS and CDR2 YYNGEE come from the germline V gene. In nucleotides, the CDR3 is TGTGCCAGCAGCGTAGATCACTCTAACACCGGGGAGCTGTTTTTT. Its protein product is CASSVDHSNTGELFF.

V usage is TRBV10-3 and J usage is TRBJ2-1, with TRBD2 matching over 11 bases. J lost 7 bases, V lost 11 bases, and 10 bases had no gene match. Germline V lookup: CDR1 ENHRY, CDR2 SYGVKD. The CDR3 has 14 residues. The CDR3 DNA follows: TGTGCCGTTACAACTAGCGGGGGACCGAATGAGCAGTTCTTC. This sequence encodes CAVTTSGGPNEQFF.

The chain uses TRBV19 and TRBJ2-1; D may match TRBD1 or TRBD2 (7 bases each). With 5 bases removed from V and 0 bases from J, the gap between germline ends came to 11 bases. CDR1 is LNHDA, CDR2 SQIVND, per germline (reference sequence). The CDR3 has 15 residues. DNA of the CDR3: TGTGCCAGTAGTCCAGGGGGGGTCTCCTACAATGAGCAGTTCTTC. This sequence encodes CASSPGGVSYNEQFF.

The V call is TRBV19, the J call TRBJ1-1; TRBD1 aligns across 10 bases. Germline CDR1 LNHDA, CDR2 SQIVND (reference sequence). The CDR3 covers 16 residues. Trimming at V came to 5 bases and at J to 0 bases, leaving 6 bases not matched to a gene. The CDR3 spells CASSPGQGSLNTEAFF. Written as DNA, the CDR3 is TGTGCCAGTAGTCCGGGACAGGGGTCCCTGAACACTGAAGCTTTCTTT.

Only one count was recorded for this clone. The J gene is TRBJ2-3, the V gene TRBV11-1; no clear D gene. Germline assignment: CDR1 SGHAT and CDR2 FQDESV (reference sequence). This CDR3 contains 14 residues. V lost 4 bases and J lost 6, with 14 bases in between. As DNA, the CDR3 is TGTGCCAGCAGCTACCTCGGACCCGCCGATACGCAGTATTTT. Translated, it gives CASSYLGPADTQYF.

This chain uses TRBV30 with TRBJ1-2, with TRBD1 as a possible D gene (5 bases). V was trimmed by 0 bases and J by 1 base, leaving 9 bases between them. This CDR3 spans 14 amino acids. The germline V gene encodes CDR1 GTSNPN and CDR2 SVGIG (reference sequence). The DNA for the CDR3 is TGTGCCTGGAGTGTGGGGGGAGGTAACTATGGCTACACCTTC. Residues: CAWSVGGGNYGYTF.

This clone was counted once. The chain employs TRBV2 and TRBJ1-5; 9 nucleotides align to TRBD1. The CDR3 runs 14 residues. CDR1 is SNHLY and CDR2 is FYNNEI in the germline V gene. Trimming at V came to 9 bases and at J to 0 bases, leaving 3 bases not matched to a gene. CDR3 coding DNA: TGTGCCAGAGGGACAGGGAGTAGCAATCAGCCCCAGCATTTT. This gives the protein CARGTGSSNQPQHF. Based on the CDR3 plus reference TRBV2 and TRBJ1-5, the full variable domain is EPEVTQTPSHQVTQMGQEVILRCVPISNHLYFYWYRQILGQKVEFLVSFYNNEISEKSEIFDDQFSVERPDGSNFTLKIRSTKLEDSAMYFCARGTGSSNQPQHFGDGTRLSIL.

For the CDR3, the DNA is TGTGCCAGCAGTCGACAGGGCTTCTCTGGAAACACCATATATTTT. Its translation: CASSRQGFSGNTIYF. This sequence joins TRBV7-2 and TRBJ1-3; 7 bases fit TRBD1. CDR3 length equals 15 residues. V lost 6 bases and J lost 0; bases outside the gene matches: 5. CDR1 SGHTA and CDR2 FQGNSA come from the germline V gene.

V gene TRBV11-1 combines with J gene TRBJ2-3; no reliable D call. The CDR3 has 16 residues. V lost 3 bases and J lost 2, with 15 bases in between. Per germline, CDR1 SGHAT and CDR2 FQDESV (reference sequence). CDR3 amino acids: CASSLEGRTFTDTQYF. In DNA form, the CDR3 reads TGTGCCAGCAGCTTGGAAGGCCGTACGTTCACAGATACGCAGTATTTT.